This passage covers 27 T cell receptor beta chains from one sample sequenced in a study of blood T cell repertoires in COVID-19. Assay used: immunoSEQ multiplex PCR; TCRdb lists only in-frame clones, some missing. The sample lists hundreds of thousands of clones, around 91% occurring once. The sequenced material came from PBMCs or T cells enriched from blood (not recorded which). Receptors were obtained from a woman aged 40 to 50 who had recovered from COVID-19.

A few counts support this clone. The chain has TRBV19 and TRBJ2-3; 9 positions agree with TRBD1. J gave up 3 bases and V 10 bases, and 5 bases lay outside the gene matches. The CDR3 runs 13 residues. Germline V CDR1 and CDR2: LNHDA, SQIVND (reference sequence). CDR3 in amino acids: CATGTGRTDTQYF. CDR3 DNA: TGTGCCACCGGGACAGGGAGAACAGATACGCAGTATTTT.

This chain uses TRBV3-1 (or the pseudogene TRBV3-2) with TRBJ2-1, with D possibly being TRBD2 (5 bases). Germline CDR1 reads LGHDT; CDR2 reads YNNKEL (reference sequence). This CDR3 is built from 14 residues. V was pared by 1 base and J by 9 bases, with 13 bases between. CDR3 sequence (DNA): TGTGCCAGCAGCCAAGCCGGAGGTTCCAGTGAGCAGTTCTTC. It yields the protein CASSQAGGSSEQFF.

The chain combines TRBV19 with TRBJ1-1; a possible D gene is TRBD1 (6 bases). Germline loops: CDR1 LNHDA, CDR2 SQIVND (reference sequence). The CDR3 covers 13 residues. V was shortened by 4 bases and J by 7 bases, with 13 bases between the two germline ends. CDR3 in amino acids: CASSRTVEIEAFF. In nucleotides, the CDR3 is TGTGCCAGTAGTAGGACAGTAGAAATTGAAGCTTTCTTT.

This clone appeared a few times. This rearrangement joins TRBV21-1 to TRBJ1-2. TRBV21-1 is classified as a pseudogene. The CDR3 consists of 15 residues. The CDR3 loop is CASSNVVTHGYGYTF. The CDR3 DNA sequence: TGTGCCAGCAGCAACGTGGTCACCCACGGCTATGGCTACACCTTC.

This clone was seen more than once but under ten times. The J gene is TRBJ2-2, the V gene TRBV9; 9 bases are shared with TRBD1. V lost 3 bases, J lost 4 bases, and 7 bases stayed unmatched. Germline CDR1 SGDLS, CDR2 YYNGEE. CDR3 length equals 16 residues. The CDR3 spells CASSDQQGASTGELFF. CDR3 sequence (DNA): TGTGCCAGCAGCGACCAACAGGGGGCTAGCACCGGGGAGCTGTTTTTT.

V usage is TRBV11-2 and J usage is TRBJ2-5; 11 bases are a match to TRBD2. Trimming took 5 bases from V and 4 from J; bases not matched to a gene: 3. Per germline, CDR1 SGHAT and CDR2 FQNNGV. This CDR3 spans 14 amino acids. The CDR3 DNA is TGTGCCAGCAGCAGTAGCGGGGGGGGAGAGACCCAGTACTTC. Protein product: CASSSSGGGETQYF. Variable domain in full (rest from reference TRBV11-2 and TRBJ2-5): EAGVAQSPRYKIIEKRQSVAFWCNPISGHATLYWYQQILGQGPKLLIQFQNNGVVDDSQLPKDRFSAERLKGVDSTLKIQPAKLEDSAVYLCASSSSGGGETQYFGPGTRLLVL.

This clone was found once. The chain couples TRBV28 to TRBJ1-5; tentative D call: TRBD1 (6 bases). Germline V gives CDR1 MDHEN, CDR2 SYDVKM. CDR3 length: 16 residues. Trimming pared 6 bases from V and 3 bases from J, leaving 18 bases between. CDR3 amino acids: CASRPTGLPDNQPQHF. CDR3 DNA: TGTGCCAGCAGGCCCACAGGGCTACCCGACAATCAGCCCCAGCATTTT.

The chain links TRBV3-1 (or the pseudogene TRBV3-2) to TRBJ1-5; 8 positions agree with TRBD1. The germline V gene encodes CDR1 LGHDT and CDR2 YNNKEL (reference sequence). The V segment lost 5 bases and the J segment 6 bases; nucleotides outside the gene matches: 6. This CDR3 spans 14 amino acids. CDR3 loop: CASSYGQGGQPQHF. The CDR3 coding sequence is TGTGCCAGCAGCTATGGACAGGGTGGTCAGCCCCAGCATTTT.

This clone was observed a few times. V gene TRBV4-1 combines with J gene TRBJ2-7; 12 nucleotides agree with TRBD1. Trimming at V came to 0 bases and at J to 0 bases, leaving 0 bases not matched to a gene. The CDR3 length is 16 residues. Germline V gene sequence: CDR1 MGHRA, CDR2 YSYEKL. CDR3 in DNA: TGCGCCAGCAGCCAAGAGGGACAGGGGGCCTCCTACGAGCAGTACTTC. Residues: CASSQEGQGASYEQYF.

CDR3 sequence (DNA): TGTGCAAGTCGCTTAGCCCCTATAGTCTACGAGCAGTACTTC. This translates into CASRLAPIVYEQYF. The chain combines TRBV12-2 with TRBJ2-7; the DNA was not compared with TRBD2, the D call given in the table. TRBV12-2 is a pseudogene segment. The CDR3 is 14 amino acids.

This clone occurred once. The CDR3 loop is CASNRDDTEAFF. CDR3 DNA: TGTGCCAGCAACAGGGACGACACTGAAGCTTTCTTT. The chain links TRBV2 to TRBJ1-1; D may be TRBD1 (6 bases). The germline V and J ends were trimmed by 7 bases and 3 bases, with 9 bases remaining between them. CDR3 length: 12 residues. CDR1 and CDR2 from the germline V gene are SNHLY and FYNNEI.

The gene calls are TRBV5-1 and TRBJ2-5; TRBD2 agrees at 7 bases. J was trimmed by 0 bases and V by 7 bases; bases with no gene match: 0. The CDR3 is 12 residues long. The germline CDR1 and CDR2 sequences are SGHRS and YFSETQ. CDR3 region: CASGLDQETQYF. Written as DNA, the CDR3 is TGCGCCAGCGGACTAGACCAAGAGACCCAGTACTTC. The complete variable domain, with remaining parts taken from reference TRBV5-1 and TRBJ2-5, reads KAGVTQTPRYLIKTRGQQVTLSCSPISGHRSVSWYQQTPGQGLQFLFEYFSETQRNKGNFPGRFSGRQFSNSRSEMNVSTLELGDSALYLCASGLDQETQYFGPGTRLLVL.

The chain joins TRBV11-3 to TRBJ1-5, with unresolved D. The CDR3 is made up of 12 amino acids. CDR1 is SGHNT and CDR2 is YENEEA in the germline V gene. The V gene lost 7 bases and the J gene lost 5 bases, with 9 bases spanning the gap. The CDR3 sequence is CASNSSDQPQHF. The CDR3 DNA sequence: TGTGCCAGCAACAGTTCAGATCAGCCCCAGCATTTT.

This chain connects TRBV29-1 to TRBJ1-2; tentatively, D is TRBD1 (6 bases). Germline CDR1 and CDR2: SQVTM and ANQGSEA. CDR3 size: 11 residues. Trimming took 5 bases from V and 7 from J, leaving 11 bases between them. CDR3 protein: CSVTGRGGYTF. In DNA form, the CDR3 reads TGCAGCGTTACAGGGCGCGGTGGCTACACCTTC.

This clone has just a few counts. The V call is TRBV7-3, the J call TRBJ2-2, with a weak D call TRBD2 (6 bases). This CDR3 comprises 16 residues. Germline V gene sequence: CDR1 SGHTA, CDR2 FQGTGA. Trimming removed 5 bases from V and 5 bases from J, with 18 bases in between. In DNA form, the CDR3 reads TGTGCCAGCAGCCTCCCCGCTGGGCGGGGTACCGGGGAGCTGTTTTTT. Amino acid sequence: CASSLPAGRGTGELFF. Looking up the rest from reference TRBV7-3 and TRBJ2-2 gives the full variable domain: GAGVSQTPSNKVTEKGKYVELRCDPISGHTALYWYRQSLGQGPEFLIYFQGTGAADDSGLPNDRFFAVRPEGSVSTLKIQRTERGDSAVYLCASSLPAGRGTGELFFGEGSRLTVL.

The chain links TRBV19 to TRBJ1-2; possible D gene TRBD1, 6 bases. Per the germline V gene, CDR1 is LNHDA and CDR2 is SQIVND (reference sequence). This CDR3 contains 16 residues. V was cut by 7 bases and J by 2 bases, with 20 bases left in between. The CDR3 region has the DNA TGTGCCAGTATCTCAACTGGCAGGGGAGCAAACTATGGCTACACCTTC. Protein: CASISTGRGANYGYTF.

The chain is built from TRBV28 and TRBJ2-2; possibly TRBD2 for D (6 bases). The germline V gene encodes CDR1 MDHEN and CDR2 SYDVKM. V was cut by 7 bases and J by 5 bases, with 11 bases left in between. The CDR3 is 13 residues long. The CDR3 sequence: CASTPGRTGELFF. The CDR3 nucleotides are TGTGCCAGCACCCCAGGGAGGACCGGGGAGCTGTTTTTT.

The chain's CDR3 is CASSSLAGGRGEQYF. CDR3 sequence (DNA): TGTGCCAGCAGCTCCTTAGCGGGAGGAAGGGGCGAGCAGTACTTC. The chain has TRBV7-9 and TRBJ2-7; 10 nucleotides agree with TRBD2. Looked up from germline, CDR1 is SEHNR and CDR2 is FQNEAQ (reference sequence). The trim removed 4 bases at V and 6 bases at J, leaving 9 bases unmatched. The CDR3 loop spans 15 amino acids.

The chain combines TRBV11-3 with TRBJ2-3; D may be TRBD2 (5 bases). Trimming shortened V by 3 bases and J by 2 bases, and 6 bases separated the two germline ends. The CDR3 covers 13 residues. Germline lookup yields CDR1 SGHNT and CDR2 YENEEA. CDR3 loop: CASSFGLTDTQYF. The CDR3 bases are TGTGCCAGCAGCTTCGGACTCACAGATACGCAGTATTTT.

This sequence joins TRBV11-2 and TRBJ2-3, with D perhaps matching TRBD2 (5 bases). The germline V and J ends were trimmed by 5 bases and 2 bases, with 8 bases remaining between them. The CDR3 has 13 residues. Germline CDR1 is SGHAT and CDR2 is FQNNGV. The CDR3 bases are TGTGCCAGCAGCCCCGGGGTCACAGATACGCAGTATTTT. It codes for CASSPGVTDTQYF.

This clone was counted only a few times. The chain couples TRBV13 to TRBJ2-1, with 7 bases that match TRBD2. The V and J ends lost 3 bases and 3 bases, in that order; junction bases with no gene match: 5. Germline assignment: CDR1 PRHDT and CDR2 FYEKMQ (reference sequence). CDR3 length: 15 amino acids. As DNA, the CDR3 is TGTGCCAGCAGCTTCGGACTAGTAGTCTACAATGAGCAGTTCTTC. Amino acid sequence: CASSFGLVVYNEQFF.

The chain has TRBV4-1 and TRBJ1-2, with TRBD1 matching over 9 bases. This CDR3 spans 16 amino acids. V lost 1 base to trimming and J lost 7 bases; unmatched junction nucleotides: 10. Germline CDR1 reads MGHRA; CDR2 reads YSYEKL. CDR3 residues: CASSQGVAGTGFGYTF. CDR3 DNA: TGCGCCAGCAGCCAAGGTGTAGCCGGGACAGGGTTTGGCTACACCTTC.

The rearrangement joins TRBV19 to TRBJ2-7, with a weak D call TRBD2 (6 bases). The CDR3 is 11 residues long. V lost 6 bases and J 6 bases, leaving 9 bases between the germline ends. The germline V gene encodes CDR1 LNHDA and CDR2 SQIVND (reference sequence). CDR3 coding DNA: TGTGCCAGTAGGGGAGGAATCGAGCAGTACTTC. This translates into CASRGGIEQYF.

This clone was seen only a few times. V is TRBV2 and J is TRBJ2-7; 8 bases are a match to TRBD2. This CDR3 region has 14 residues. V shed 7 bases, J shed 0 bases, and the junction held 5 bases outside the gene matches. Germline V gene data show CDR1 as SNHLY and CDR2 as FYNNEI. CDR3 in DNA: TGTGCCAGCACTAGCGGGCGACACTCCTACGAGCAGTACTTC. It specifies CASTSGRHSYEQYF.

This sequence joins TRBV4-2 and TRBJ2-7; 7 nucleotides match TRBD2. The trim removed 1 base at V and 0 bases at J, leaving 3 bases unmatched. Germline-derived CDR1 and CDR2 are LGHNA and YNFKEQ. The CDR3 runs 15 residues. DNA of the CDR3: TGTGCCAGCAGCCAAGTGCGGGAGCCCTCCTACGAGCAGTACTTC. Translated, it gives CASSQVREPSYEQYF.

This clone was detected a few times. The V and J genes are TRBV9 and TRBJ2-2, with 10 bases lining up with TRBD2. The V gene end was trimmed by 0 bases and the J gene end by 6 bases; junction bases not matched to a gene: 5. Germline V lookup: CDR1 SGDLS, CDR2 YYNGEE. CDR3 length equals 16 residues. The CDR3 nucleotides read TGTGCCAGCAGCGTAGCTACCAGCGGGGGGGCCGGGGAGCTGTTTTTT. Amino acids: CASSVATSGGAGELFF. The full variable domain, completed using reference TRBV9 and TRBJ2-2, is DSGVTQTPKHLITATGQRVTLRCSPRSGDLSVYWYQQSLDQGLQFLIQYYNGEERAKGNILERFSAQQFPDLHSELNLSSLELGDSALYFCASSVATSGGAGELFFGEGSRLTVL.

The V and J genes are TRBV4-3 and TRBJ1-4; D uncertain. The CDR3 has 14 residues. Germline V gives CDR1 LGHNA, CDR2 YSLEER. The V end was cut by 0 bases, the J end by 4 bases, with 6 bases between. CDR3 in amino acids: CASSQDYLNEKLFF. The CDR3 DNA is TGCGCCAGCAGCCAAGATTATCTTAATGAAAAACTGTTTTTT.